The clone carrying this T cell receptor beta chain was counted many times. These gene names are mouse names. The read terminates 4 residues before the CDR3 end, so the remaining end is supplied by the germline J gene. CDR3 length: 11 amino acids. From germline, CDR1 is NSQYPW and CDR2 LRSPGD (reference sequence). The data are from a study of CD8+ T cells in alopecia areata. Extracted RNA was reverse transcribed into cDNA, the sequencing template. TCRdb's table, derived via immunoSEQ multiplex PCR, lists solely in-frame clones and lacks some. Singletons are absent from the sample, which has about 2,200 clones. Sorting relied on CD4, CD8alpha, NKG2D, NKG2ACE and other markers applied to pooled cutaneous lymph node cells.

The sequence was obtained from a C3H/HeJ mouse with alopecia areata. Strain haplotype (MHC): H2-k. The specimen sequenced was CD8+ T cells sorted from a lymph node. The chain employs TRBV1 and TRBJ2-4; D gene uncertain. The CDR3 loop is CTCSEGNTLYF. The CDR3 bases that were read are TGCACCTGCAGTGAGGGAAAC.